This T cell receptor beta chain is drawn from a study of T cells after posttransplantation cyclophosphamide. Profiling relied on immunoSEQ multiplex PCR, and the TCRdb table lists in-frame clones only, not all of them. The sample has approximately 39,000 clones, none seen only once. This CDR3 comprises 16 residues. Germline CDR1 and CDR2: SGHVS and FQNEAQ. J lost 2 bases, V lost 4 bases, and 7 bases had no gene match. Notes on the study in general: TRB overlap between skin or GI tissue T cells and blood was limited. Donor CD8+ memory clones often dominated recipient blood repertoires at later times. TRB clonality was highly associated with recipient CMV seropositivity and reactivation.

This clone was detected ten times or more. No antigen is known for it. This chain uses TRBV7-8 with TRBJ2-1; 8 nucleotides agree with TRBD2. This receptor was identified in a man aged 45-65 years in good health, CMV-negative, and a related stem cell transplant donor. The sequenced sample consisted of PBMCs. CDR3 bases: TGTGCCAGCAGCTCCACGGGAGGGGGGGCCTACAATGAGCAGTTCTTC. It codes for CASSSTGGGAYNEQFF.